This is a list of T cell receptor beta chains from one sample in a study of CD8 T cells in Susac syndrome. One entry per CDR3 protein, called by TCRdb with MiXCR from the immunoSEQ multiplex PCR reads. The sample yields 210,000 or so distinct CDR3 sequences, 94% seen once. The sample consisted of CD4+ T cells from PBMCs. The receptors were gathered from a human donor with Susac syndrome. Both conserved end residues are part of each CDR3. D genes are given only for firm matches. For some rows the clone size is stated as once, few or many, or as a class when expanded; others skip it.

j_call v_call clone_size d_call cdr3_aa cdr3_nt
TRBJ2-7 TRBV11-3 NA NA CASRRGETYEQYF TGTGCCAGCAGGAGAGGGGAGACCTACGAGCAGTACTTC
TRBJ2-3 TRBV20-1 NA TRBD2 CSALSGVREDTQYF TGCAGTGCACTTAGCGGGGTTCGGGAGGATACGCAGTATTTT
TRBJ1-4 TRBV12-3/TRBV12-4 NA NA CASSRIQRGNEKLFF TGTGCCAGCAGCCGAATCCAAAGGGGGAATGAAAAACTGTTTTTT
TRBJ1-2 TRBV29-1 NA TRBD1 CSVEGDRETLYTF TGCAGCGTTGAGGGGGACAGAGAAACCCTCTACACCTTC
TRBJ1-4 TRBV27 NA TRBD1 CASSLRDRGTSNEKLFF TGTGCCAGCAGCCTCCGGGACAGGGGGACGTCTAATGAAAAACTGTTTTTT
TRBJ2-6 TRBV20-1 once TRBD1 CSARGTDRNGANVLTF TGCAGTGCTAGAGGGACGGACAGGAATGGGGCCAACGTCCTGACTTTC
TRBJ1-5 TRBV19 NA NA CASSRGASQPQHF TGTGCCAGTAGTCGAGGGGCAAGTCAGCCCCAGCATTTT
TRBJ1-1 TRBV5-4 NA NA CASSLGGGGGNTEAFF TGTGCCAGCAGCTTGGGTGGGGGTGGAGGGAACACTGAAGCTTTCTTT
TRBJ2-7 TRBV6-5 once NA CASSYSTRGVGLEQYF TGTGCCAGCAGTTACTCGACTAGGGGGGTAGGTCTCGAGCAGTACTTC
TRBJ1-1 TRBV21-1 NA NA CASSPGHTWGAFF TGTGCCAGCAGCCCAGGACACACTTGGGGAGCTTTCTTT
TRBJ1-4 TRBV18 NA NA CASSPSGAPSNEKLFF TGTGCCAGCTCACCGTCGGGGGCACCGAGTAATGAAAAACTGTTTTTT
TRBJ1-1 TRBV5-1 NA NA CASSFDSGDTEAFF TGCGCCAGCAGCTTCGACAGTGGGGACACTGAAGCTTTCTTT
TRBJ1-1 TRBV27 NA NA CASSLGAEGIWAEAFF TGTGCCAGCAGTTTGGGGGCGGAGGGGATTTGGGCTGAAGCTTTCTTT
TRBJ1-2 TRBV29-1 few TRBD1 CSGKTGNGYTF TGCAGCGGTAAGACAGGGAATGGCTACACCTTC
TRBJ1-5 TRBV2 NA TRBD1 CASREDRGGPNQPQHF TGTGCCAGCAGGGAGGACAGGGGAGGGCCAAATCAGCCCCAGCATTTT
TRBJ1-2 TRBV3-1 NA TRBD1 CASSRGQGAGYGYTF TGTGCCAGCAGCCGGGGACAGGGGGCCGGCTATGGCTACACCTTC
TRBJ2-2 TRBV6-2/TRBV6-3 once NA CASSYPSGRIAVNTGELFF TGTGCCAGCAGTTACCCCTCCGGGCGAATAGCGGTAAACACCGGGGAGCTGTTTTTT
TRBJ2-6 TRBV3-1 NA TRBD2 CASSQDKRGGFSGANVLTF TGTGCCAGCAGCCAAGATAAGCGGGGGGGCTTCTCTGGGGCCAACGTCCTGACTTTC
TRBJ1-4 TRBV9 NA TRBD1 CASSVRPASRQGGEKLFF TGTGCCAGCAGCGTACGCCCCGCGTCCAGACAGGGAGGTGAAAAACTGTTTTTT
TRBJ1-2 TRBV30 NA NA CACRQVGYGYTF TGTGCCTGTCGACAGGTGGGCTATGGCTACACCTTC
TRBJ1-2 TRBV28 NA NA CATYRVSNYGYTF TGTGCGACCTACAGGGTCTCTAACTATGGCTACACCTTC
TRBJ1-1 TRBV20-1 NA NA CRLLGEYMNTEAFF TGCAGGTTGCTCGGGGAATACATGAACACTGAAGCTTTCTTT
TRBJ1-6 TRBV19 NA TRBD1 CASLTRGTENSPLHF TGTGCCAGCCTCACGAGAGGGACAGAGAATTCACCCCTCCACTTT
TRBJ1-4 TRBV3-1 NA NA CASSRRRTATNEKLFF TGTGCCAGCAGCCGTAGGAGGACAGCAACTAATGAAAAACTGTTTTTT
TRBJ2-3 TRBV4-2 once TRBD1 CASSSRTAQGADTQYF TGTGCCAGCAGCTCCCGGACGGCACAGGGGGCAGATACGCAGTATTTT
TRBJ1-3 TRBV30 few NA CAWSLGAGNTIYF TGTGCCTGGAGCCTTGGGGCTGGAAACACCATATATTTT
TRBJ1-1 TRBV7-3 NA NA CASSEGGSGQVFF TGTGCCAGCAGCGAGGGCGGGTCCGGGCAGGTGTTCTTT
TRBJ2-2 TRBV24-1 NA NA CATSEPTGNTGELFF TGTGCCACCAGTGAACCAACAGGCAACACCGGGGAGCTGTTTTTT
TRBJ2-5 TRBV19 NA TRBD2 CASSIGSRGGEETQYF TGTGCCAGTAGTATAGGGTCGCGGGGGGGCGAAGAGACCCAGTACTTC
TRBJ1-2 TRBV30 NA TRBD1 CAWTGDRKSYGYTF TGTGCCTGGACCGGGGACAGAAAATCCTATGGCTACACCTTC
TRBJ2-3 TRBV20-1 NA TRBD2 CSPQTSTSPVSDTQYF TGCAGTCCACAAACTTCGACTAGCCCCGTATCGGATACGCAGTATTTT
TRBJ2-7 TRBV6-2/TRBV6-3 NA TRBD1 CASSRRTGQGGYEQYF TGTGCCAGCAGTAGACGAACGGGACAGGGTGGCTACGAGCAGTACTTC
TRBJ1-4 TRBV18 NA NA CASSTGPTDGEKLFF TGTGCCAGCTCAACCGGGCCCACGGACGGTGAAAAACTGTTTTTT
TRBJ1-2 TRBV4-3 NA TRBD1 CASSQAFPGQGVGGYTF TGCGCCAGCAGCCAAGCCTTCCCGGGACAGGGCGTTGGTGGCTACACCTTC
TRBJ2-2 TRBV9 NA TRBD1 CASSFWDRVKNTGELFF TGTGCCAGCAGCTTCTGGGACAGGGTAAAGAACACCGGGGAGCTGTTTTTT
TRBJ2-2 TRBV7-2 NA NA CASSLSPRSGELFF TGTGCCAGCAGCCTAAGTCCCAGGTCCGGGGAGCTGTTTTTT